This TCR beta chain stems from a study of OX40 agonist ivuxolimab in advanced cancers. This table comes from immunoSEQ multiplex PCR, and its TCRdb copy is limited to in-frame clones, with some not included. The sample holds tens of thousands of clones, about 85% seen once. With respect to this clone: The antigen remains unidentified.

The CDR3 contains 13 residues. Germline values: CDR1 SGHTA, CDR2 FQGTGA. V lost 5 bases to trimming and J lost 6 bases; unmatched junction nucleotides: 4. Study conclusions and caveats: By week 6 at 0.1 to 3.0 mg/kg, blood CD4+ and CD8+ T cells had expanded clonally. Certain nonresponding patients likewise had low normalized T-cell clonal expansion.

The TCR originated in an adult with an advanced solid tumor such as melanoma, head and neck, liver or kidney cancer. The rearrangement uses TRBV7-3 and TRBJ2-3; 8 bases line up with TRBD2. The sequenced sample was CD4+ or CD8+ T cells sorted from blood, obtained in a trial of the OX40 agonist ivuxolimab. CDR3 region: CASSATSADTQYF. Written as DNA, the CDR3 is TGTGCCAGCAGCGCGACTAGCGCGGATACGCAGTATTTT.